These 16 T cell receptor beta chains originate from one sample sequenced in a study of OX40 agonist ivuxolimab in advanced cancers. Assay used: immunoSEQ multiplex PCR; TCRdb lists only in-frame clones, some missing. The profile shows around 94,000 clones, 90% to 95% of them singletons. Specimen: CD4+ or CD8+ T cells sorted from blood, collected in a trial of the OX40 agonist ivuxolimab. These receptors all come from an adult with an advanced solid tumor such as melanoma, head and neck, liver or kidney cancer.

Remarks on this clone: This sample includes further DNA sequences coding for the same CDR3. This sequence joins TRBV7-2 and TRBJ2-3; the D is unclear. V lost 3 bases, J lost 2 bases, and 9 bases lay in between. The CDR3 spans 14 residues. In germline, CDR1 is SGHTA, CDR2 FQGNSA. The CDR3 DNA sequence: TGTGCCAGCAGCTTGTCGAGCGTCACAGATACGCAGTATTTT. This translates into CASSLSSVTDTQYF.

This chain uses TRBV4-1 with TRBJ2-1; D possibly matches TRBD1 or TRBD2 (5 bases each). Germline V CDR1 and CDR2: MGHRA, YSYEKL. V was pared by 3 bases and J by 8 bases, with 14 bases between. This CDR3 region has 14 residues. The CDR3 protein is CASSQVGVNDEQFF. As DNA, the CDR3 is TGCGCCAGCAGCCAGGTGGGGGTCAATGATGAGCAGTTCTTC.

This rearrangement joins TRBV5-1 to TRBJ2-6; the D is unclear. Trimming took 0 bases from V and 2 from J, leaving 9 bases between them. Germline CDR1 reads SGHRS; CDR2 reads YFSETQ. The CDR3 totals 16 residues. CDR3 amino acids: CASSLGGLTGANVLTF. CDR3 DNA: TGCGCCAGCAGCTTGGGGGGTCTGACTGGGGCCAACGTCCTGACTTTC.

V is TRBV29-1 and J is TRBJ1-1, with 8 nucleotides matching TRBD1. Trimming at V came to 2 bases and at J to 10 bases, leaving 6 bases not matched to a gene. Germline assignment: CDR1 SQVTM and CDR2 ANQGSEA. The length of the CDR3 is 12 residues. The CDR3: CSVEQGAMTAFF. The CDR3 nucleotides read TGCAGCGTTGAACAGGGGGCGATGACAGCTTTCTTT. The whole variable domain, remainder taken from reference TRBV29-1 and TRBJ1-1, is SAVISQKPSRDICQRGTSLTIQCQVDSQVTMMFWYRQQPGQSLTLIATANQGSEATYESGFVIDKFPISRPNLTFSTLTVSNMSPEDSSIYLCSVEQGAMTAFFGQGTRLTVV.

This rearrangement joins TRBV27 to TRBJ2-1, with 8 bases aligning to TRBD2. Germline CDR1 is MNHEY and CDR2 is SMNVEV (reference sequence). There are 17 residues in the CDR3. The junction had 8 bases not matched to a gene; V was cut back by 4 bases and J by 0 bases. CDR3 loop: CASSSKLAVNSYNEQFF. DNA of the CDR3: TGTGCCAGCAGTTCCAAACTAGCGGTTAACTCCTACAATGAGCAGTTCTTC.

The CDR3 protein is CAIRRDSGAYEQYF. CDR3 bases: TGTGCCATCAGACGGGACTCCGGAGCCTACGAGCAGTACTTC. The V call is TRBV10-3, the J call TRBJ2-7, with D perhaps matching TRBD2 (6 bases). Between the trimmed V and J ends, which lost 6 bases and 2 bases, there was a span of 14 bases. CDR1 is ENHRY, CDR2 SYGVKD, per germline. This CDR3 spans 14 amino acids.

This CDR3 is CASSLSTWGTGGDGYTF. CDR3 bases: TGTGCCAGCAGTTTATCGACCTGGGGGACAGGGGGCGATGGCTACACCTTC. The chain combines TRBV27 with TRBJ1-2; 12 nucleotides match TRBD1. CDR1 and CDR2 (germline): MNHEY, SMNVEV (reference sequence). J gave up 6 bases and V 0 bases, and 8 bases lay outside the gene matches. The CDR3 sequence is 17 residues long.

The chain employs TRBV2 and TRBJ2-5, with 14 nucleotides matching TRBD2. After removal of 3 bases from V and 6 bases from J, the junction contained 9 bases not matched to a gene. CDR1 and CDR2 (germline): SNHLY, FYNNEI. The CDR3 consists of 17 residues. CDR3 loop: CASSDGRLAGGPQTQYF. CDR3 in DNA: TGTGCCAGCAGTGACGGGAGACTAGCGGGAGGGCCCCAGACCCAGTACTTC.

The chain combines TRBV5-6 with TRBJ2-2, with 9 positions matching TRBD2. The CDR3 totals 13 residues. V was clipped by 3 bases and J by 6 bases; unmatched bases: 0. Germline CDR1 is SGHDT and CDR2 is YYEEEE. CDR3 DNA: TGTGCCAGCAGCTGGACTAGCGCCGGGGAGCTGTTTTTT. It codes for CASSWTSAGELFF. Filled out from reference TRBV5-6 and TRBJ2-2, the complete variable domain reads DAGVTQSPTHLIKTRGQQVTLRCSPKSGHDTVSWYQQALGQGPQFIFQYYEEEERQRGNFPDRFSGHQFPNYSSELNVNALLLGDSALYLCASSWTSAGELFFGEGSRLTVL.

Only a few counts were recorded for this clone. The rearrangement links TRBV7-9 to TRBJ2-5; D perhaps matches TRBD2 (6 bases). Deletions cut 3 bases from V and 5 bases from J, with 16 bases between. Germline CDR1 reads SEHNR; CDR2 reads FQNEAQ (reference sequence). CDR3 length: 15 amino acids. As DNA, the CDR3 is TGTGCCAGCAGCTTTACCTCACTAGGGAGGGAGACCCAGTACTTC. This translates into CASSFTSLGRETQYF.

This chain connects TRBV30 to TRBJ1-6; D might be TRBD1 (5 bases). V gave up 3 bases and J gave up 9 bases, with 12 bases separating them. From germline, CDR1 is GTSNPN and CDR2 SVGIG (reference sequence). CDR3 length equals 13 residues. CDR3 sequence (DNA): TGTGCCTGGAGGATCTTTAGGGGTTCACCCCTCCACTTT. Translation: CAWRIFRGSPLHF.

The CDR3 coding sequence is TGTGCCAGTAGTATTCATGCAGGGTTCTCCTACGAGCAGTACTTC. Translated, it gives CASSIHAGFSYEQYF. The genes are TRBV19 and TRBJ2-7, with D tentatively TRBD1 (5 bases). CDR3 length: 15 amino acids. Trimming removed 3 bases at V and 0 bases at J, with 12 bases between. Germline assignment: CDR1 LNHDA and CDR2 SQIVND (reference sequence).

This chain connects TRBV23-1 to TRBJ2-4, with TRBD1 identical over 8 bases. TRBV23-1 is an ORF for which the function is uncertain. The junction had 20 bases not matched to a gene; V was cut back by 3 bases and J by 1 base. This CDR3 comprises 21 residues. The CDR3 coding sequence is TGCGCCAGCAGTCAGCCAACCGGGACAGGTTTGGGCGGAACGGCCAAAAACATTCAGTACTTC. Encoded protein: CASSQPTGTGLGGTAKNIQYF.

This chain joins TRBV30 and TRBJ2-7; TRBD2 matches 9 bases. From germline, CDR1 is GTSNPN and CDR2 SVGIG (reference sequence). V gave up 1 base and J gave up 3 bases; unmatched junction bases: 13. The CDR3 runs 17 residues. The DNA of the CDR3 is TGTGCCTGGAGTGCGGGGCTAGCGGGACAAAGGCGCTACGAGCAGTACTTC. This encodes CAWSAGLAGQRRYEQYF.

V usage is TRBV25-1 and J usage is TRBJ1-2; D not certain. V gave up 7 bases and J gave up 0 bases, with 9 bases separating them. The germline CDR1 and CDR2 sequences are MGHDK and SYGVNS. This CDR3 contains 13 residues. CDR3 region: CASKGNTNYGYTF. For the CDR3, the DNA is TGTGCCAGCAAGGGTAATACTAACTATGGCTACACCTTC.

This chain connects TRBV4-3 to TRBJ2-2; D is undetermined. This CDR3 comprises 16 residues. V was cut by 0 bases and J by 5 bases, with 13 bases left in between. Germline assignment: CDR1 LGHNA and CDR2 YSLEER. The CDR3 sequence: CASSQDISIRTGELFF. Written as DNA, the CDR3 is TGCGCCAGCAGCCAAGATATCTCAATTAGGACCGGGGAGCTGTTTTTT.